This T cell receptor (beta chain) is from a study of T cell changes during pregnancy in multiple sclerosis. Germline loops: CDR1 ENHRY, CDR2 SYGVKD. CDR3 length: 15 amino acids. Germline trimming cut 6 bases from V and 2 bases from J; bases unmatched to any gene: 7. The assay was immunoSEQ multiplex PCR, and TCRdb's table has in-frame clones only and misses some. The table records roughly 89,000 clones, 94% of them present only once. The source material was peripheral blood, sampled after pregnancy. The origin of this receptor is a female donor in good health, enrolled as a control in a pregnancy study. The rearrangement links TRBV10-3 to TRBJ1-2; 9 bases line up with TRBD1. Here the CDR3 DNA reads TGTGCCATCAGGGGTGGGACAGGGACAAACTATGGCTACACCTTC. This gives the protein CAIRGGTGTNYGYTF.